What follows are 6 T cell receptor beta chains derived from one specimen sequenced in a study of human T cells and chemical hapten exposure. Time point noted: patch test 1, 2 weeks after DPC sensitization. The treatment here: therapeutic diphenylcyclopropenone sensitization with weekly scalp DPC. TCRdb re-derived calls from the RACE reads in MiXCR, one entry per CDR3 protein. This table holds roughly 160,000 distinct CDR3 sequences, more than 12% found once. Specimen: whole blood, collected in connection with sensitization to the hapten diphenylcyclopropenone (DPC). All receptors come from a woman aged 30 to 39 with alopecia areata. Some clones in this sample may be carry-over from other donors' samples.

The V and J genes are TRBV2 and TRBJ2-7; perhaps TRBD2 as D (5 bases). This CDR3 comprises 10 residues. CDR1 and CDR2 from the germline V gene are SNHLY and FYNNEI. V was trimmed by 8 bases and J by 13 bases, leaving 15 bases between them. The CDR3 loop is CASRGLLLYF. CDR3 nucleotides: TGTGCCAGCCGTGGACTCCTCCTTTACTTC.

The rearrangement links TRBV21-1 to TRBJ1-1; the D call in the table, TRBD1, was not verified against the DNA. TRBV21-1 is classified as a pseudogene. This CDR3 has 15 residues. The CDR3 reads CASSKRSGGLVEAFF. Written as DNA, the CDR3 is TGTGCCAGCAGCAAAAGGTCAGGGGGACTGGTTGAAGCTTTCTTT.

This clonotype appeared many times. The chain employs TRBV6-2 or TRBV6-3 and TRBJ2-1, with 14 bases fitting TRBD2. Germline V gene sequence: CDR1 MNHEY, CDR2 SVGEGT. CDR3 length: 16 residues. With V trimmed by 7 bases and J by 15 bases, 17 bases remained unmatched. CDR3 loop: CASILSPGLAGVFTFF. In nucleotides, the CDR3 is TGTGCCAGCATCCTTTCACCGGGACTAGCGGGAGTATTTACGTTCTTC.

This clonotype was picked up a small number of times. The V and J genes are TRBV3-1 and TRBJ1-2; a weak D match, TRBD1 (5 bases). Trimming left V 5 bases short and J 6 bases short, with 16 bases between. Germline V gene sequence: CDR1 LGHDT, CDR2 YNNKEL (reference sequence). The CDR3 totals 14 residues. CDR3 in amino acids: CASSYSDSRDGYTF. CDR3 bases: TGTGCCAGCAGCTATTCCGACAGTAGGGATGGCTACACCTTC.

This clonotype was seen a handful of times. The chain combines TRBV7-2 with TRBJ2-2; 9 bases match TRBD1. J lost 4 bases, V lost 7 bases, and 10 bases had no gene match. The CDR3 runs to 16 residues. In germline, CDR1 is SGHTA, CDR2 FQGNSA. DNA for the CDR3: TGTGCCAGCAACGACGCCCCGGGACAGGGCACCGGGGAGCTGTTTTTT. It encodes CASNDAPGQGTGELFF.

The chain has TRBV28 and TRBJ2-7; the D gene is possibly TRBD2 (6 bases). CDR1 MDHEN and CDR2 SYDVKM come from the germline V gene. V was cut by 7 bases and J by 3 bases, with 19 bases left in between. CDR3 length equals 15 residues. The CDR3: CASNSGGYGYYEQYF. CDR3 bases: TGTGCCAGCAATTCCGGAGGGTACGGATACTACGAGCAGTACTTC.